Following are 18 T cell receptor beta chains from one sample sequenced in a study of CD8 T cells in Susac syndrome. It was with random hexamers that roughly 0.5 to 1 ug RNA was reverse transcribed. TCRdb processed the immunoSEQ multiplex PCR reads anew with MiXCR; each CDR3 protein has one entry. The sample lists around 50,000 distinct CDR3 sequences, roughly 92% occurring once. Material: CD8+ T cells from PBMCs. Every receptor here comes from a human donor in good health.

The chain joins TRBV29-1 to TRBJ2-7; D not resolved. Germline V gives CDR1 SQVTM, CDR2 ANQGSEA. The length of the CDR3 is 13 residues. Trimming stripped 5 bases from V and 2 bases from J, with 13 bases between. The CDR3 sequence is CSVTARMTYEQYF. CDR3 nucleotides: TGCAGCGTTACAGCGCGGATGACCTACGAGCAGTACTTC.

J is TRBJ1-1 and V is TRBV7-9, with 10 positions matching TRBD1. J was trimmed by 1 base and V by 0 bases; bases with no gene match: 8. Looked up from germline, CDR1 is SEHNR and CDR2 is FQNEAQ (reference sequence). CDR3 length equals 18 residues. The CDR3 sequence: CASSLAKGQGTGNTEAFF. The CDR3 DNA sequence: TGTGCCAGCAGCTTAGCGAAGGGACAGGGGACCGGGAACACTGAAGCTTTCTTT.

The count of this clonotype is one. The CDR3 sequence is CASSLSTGDLTDTQYF. Written as DNA, the CDR3 is TGTGCCAGCAGTTTATCGACGGGAGACCTCACAGATACGCAGTATTTT. The V and J genes are TRBV27 and TRBJ2-3, with D perhaps matching TRBD2 (6 bases). V was shortened by 0 bases and J by 2 bases, with 12 bases between the two germline ends. Germline V gives CDR1 MNHEY, CDR2 SMNVEV (reference sequence). The CDR3 sequence is 16 residues long.

CDR3: CASSYSPVTGAYEQYF. CDR3 nucleotides: TGTGCCAGCAGTTACTCCCCTGTGACAGGAGCCTACGAGCAGTACTTC. The J gene is TRBJ2-7, the V gene TRBV6-2 or TRBV6-3; perhaps TRBD1 as D (6 bases). CDR3 size: 16 residues. The germline CDR1 and CDR2 sequences are MNHEY and SVGEGT. Trimming pared 0 bases from V and 2 bases from J, leaving 14 bases between.

CDR3 DNA: TGTGCCAGCAGCCAATGGACAGCCTACGAGCAGTACTTC. Its translation: CASSQWTAYEQYF. The V and J genes are TRBV7-6 and TRBJ2-7, with a weak D call TRBD1 (6 bases). Trimming shortened V by 5 bases and J by 2 bases, and 10 bases separated the two germline ends. Germline V CDR1 and CDR2: SGHVS, FNYEAQ. The length of the CDR3 is 13 residues. Based on the CDR3 plus reference TRBV7-6 and TRBJ2-7, the full variable domain is GAGVSQSPRYKVTKRGQDVALRCDPISGHVSLYWYRQALGQGPEFLTYFNYEAQQDKSGLPNDRFSAERPEGSISTLTIQRTEQRDSAMYRCASSQWTAYEQYFGPGTRLTVT.

V usage is TRBV7-8 and J usage is TRBJ2-5; D is ambiguous. Trimming left V 5 bases short and J 5 bases short, with 18 bases between. Germline lookup yields CDR1 SGHVS and CDR2 FQNEAQ. The CDR3 length is 15 residues. The CDR3 spells CASSTRVGSEETQYF. The CDR3 DNA is TGTGCCAGCAGCACCCGAGTTGGGTCCGAGGAGACCCAGTACTTC.

The V gene is TRBV7-9, the J gene TRBJ2-7; 12 bases agree with TRBD2. Looked up from germline, CDR1 is SEHNR and CDR2 is FQNEAQ (reference sequence). V trimming: 5 bases; J trimming: 7 bases; junction bases outside the gene matches: 12. This CDR3 has 16 residues. The DNA of the CDR3 is TGTGCCAGCAGCGTCCCTCTAGCGGGAGGGCCAAAAGAGCAGTACTTC. Translating it yields CASSVPLAGGPKEQYF.

J is TRBJ2-1 and V is TRBV20-1, with D possibly TRBD2 on 5 matching bases. CDR1 is DFQATT, CDR2 SNEGSKA, per germline (reference sequence). Deletions cut 4 bases from V and 1 base from J, with 11 bases between. This CDR3 is 14 amino acids long. The CDR3 is CSAIDYESYNEQFF. The DNA of the CDR3 is TGCAGTGCTATAGACTACGAGTCCTACAATGAGCAGTTCTTC.

The chain's CDR3 is CAISDPWGEATDTQYF. The CDR3, as DNA: TGTGCCATCAGTGACCCATGGGGCGAGGCCACAGATACGCAGTATTTT. The chain employs TRBV10-3 and TRBJ2-3, with TRBD1 as a possible D gene (5 bases). In germline, CDR1 is ENHRY, CDR2 SYGVKD. The CDR3 totals 16 residues. V lost 3 bases to trimming and J lost 2 bases, with 15 bases between them.

The genes are TRBV13 and TRBJ2-1, with TRBD2 identical over 7 bases. The CDR3 is made up of 15 amino acids. The germline CDR1 and CDR2 sequences are PRHDT and FYEKMQ (reference sequence). The ends lost 5 bases at V and 0 bases at J; junction bases unmatched: 4. The CDR3 loop reads CASSPREVSYNEQFF. DNA of the CDR3: TGTGCCAGCAGCCCCCGGGAGGTCTCCTACAATGAGCAGTTCTTC.

This clonotype was recorded only once. The chain employs TRBV19 and TRBJ2-1; a possible D gene is TRBD1 (5 bases). CDR3 length: 13 amino acids. The V end lost 2 bases, the J end lost 7 bases, and 9 bases lay between the germline ends. Germline V gene sequence: CDR1 LNHDA, CDR2 SQIVND (reference sequence). The DNA of the CDR3 is TGTGCCAGTAGTATACAGGGCTGGAATGAGCAGTTCTTC. It is translated as CASSIQGWNEQFF.

The chain employs TRBV29-1 and TRBJ2-7; a weak D match, TRBD2 (5 bases). The CDR3 extends over 13 amino acids. Trimming stripped 5 bases from V and 4 bases from J, with 15 bases between. CDR1 is SQVTM, CDR2 ANQGSEA, per germline. Here the CDR3 DNA reads TGCAGCGTTTTACTAGTTTTGGAATACGAGCAGTACTTC. Protein sequence: CSVLLVLEYEQYF.

The chain uses TRBV24-1 and TRBJ2-1; 7 nucleotides agree with TRBD2. V trimming: 12 bases; J trimming: 4 bases; junction bases outside the gene matches: 8. From germline, CDR1 is KGHDR and CDR2 SFDVKD. CDR3 size: 13 residues. This CDR3 reads CAPGGGPYNEQFF. DNA for the CDR3: TGTGCCCCGGGAGGTGGGCCTTACAATGAGCAGTTCTTC.

The chain has TRBV13 and TRBJ2-1; 8 bases map to TRBD1. Per germline, CDR1 PRHDT and CDR2 FYEKMQ (reference sequence). The junction had 7 bases not matched to a gene; V was cut back by 5 bases and J by 7 bases. The CDR3 is 14 residues long. The CDR3 DNA reads TGTGCCAGCAGCCCAGGGGGCGATGAGAATGAGCAGTTCTTC. Encoded protein: CASSPGGDENEQFF.

The chain is built from TRBV29-1 and TRBJ1-5, with TRBD1 as a possible D gene (6 bases). V was shortened by 7 bases and J by 6 bases, with 16 bases between the two germline ends. This CDR3 has 13 residues. Germline V gene lookup returns CDR1 SQVTM and CDR2 ANQGSEA. In DNA form, the CDR3 reads TGCAGCGCTGTCGTAGGGGGGCGTCAGCCCCAGCATTTT. Translated: CSAVVGGRQPQHF.

CDR3 sequence (DNA): TGTGCCAGCAGTGTGCTCGGGTCCTCCTACGAGCAGTACTTC. Encoded protein: CASSVLGSSYEQYF. This chain links TRBV6-2 or TRBV6-3 with TRBJ2-7, with no clear D. The CDR3 consists of 14 residues. CDR1 is MNHEY, CDR2 SVGEGT, per germline. V gave up 5 bases and J gave up 0 bases, with 11 bases separating them.

This chain joins TRBV7-9 and TRBJ2-5; 7 positions agree with TRBD1. CDR1 and CDR2 (germline): SEHNR, FQNEAQ (reference sequence). The CDR3 consists of 15 residues. The V and J ends lost 5 bases and 4 bases, in that order; junction bases with no gene match: 10. This CDR3 is CASSPTGELLETQYF. The CDR3 nucleotides are TGTGCCAGCAGCCCTACAGGGGAGCTTTTAGAGACCCAGTACTTC.

The chain links TRBV6-2 or TRBV6-3 to TRBJ2-2; D is uncertain. The V end lost 5 bases, the J end lost 4 bases, and 14 bases lay between the germline ends. The V gene's germline CDR1 is MNHEY and CDR2 SVGEGT. CDR3 length: 15 residues. The CDR3 loop is CASSPRGFVTGELFF. The CDR3 region has the DNA TGTGCCAGCAGTCCCCGTGGATTTGTCACCGGGGAGCTGTTTTTT.